This T cell receptor (beta chain) is from a study of cytomegalovirus exposure and HLA in healthy donors. The wider study: Of all 398 donors who were genotyped, 70% to 85% belonged to the Caucasian-associated ancestry cluster.

Findings and caveats of the study: The classifier reportedly diagnosed cytomegalovirus status with high sensitivity and specificity. When analyzed later, a missense DCLRE1C variant was found to be linked to TCR beta V- and J-gene trimming.

A multiplex PCR was run with 60 Vbeta primers and 13 Jbeta primers. Sequencing was performed with immunoSEQ multiplex PCR; in TCRdb, only in-frame clones are kept and a portion is missing. Found here are fewer than 150,000 clones, 70% of them singletons; the top ten hold around 1.6%. There are a few counts of this clone. What it recognizes is unknown. With V trimmed by 4 bases and J by 1 base, 17 bases remained unmatched. CDR3 length: 19 amino acids. CDR1 SGDLS and CDR2 YYNGEE come from the germline V gene. The donors (healthy individuals) were bone marrow donors. The chain employs TRBV9 and TRBJ2-1, with TRBD1 matching 7 bases. The receptor was derived from a young woman in good health and CMV-seronegative. The sample consisted of PBMCs. CDR3 nucleotide sequence: TGTGCCAGCAGCCCAGAGGGAATTCAAGGGGGCCGTTCCTACAATGAGCAGTTCTTC. This translates into CASSPEGIQGGRSYNEQFF.